The present TCR beta chain was sequenced within a study of T cell changes during pregnancy in multiple sclerosis. TCRdb's table, derived via immunoSEQ multiplex PCR, lists solely in-frame clones and lacks some. The repertoire has roughly 100,000 clones, approximately 90% of them found once; the top ten carry approximately 3.7%. Germline loops: CDR1 SGHTA, CDR2 FQGTGA. The CDR3 covers 13 residues. Trimming at V came to 5 bases and at J to 6 bases, leaving 3 bases not matched to a gene. The sequences come from peripheral blood, collected after pregnancy. The TCR originated in a female donor with multiple sclerosis, enrolled in a pregnancy study. This chain connects TRBV7-3 to TRBJ2-2, with 7 positions matching TRBD1. The CDR3 loop is CASSAGTAGELFF. Here the CDR3 DNA reads TGTGCCAGCAGCGCCGGGACAGCCGGGGAGCTGTTTTTT.